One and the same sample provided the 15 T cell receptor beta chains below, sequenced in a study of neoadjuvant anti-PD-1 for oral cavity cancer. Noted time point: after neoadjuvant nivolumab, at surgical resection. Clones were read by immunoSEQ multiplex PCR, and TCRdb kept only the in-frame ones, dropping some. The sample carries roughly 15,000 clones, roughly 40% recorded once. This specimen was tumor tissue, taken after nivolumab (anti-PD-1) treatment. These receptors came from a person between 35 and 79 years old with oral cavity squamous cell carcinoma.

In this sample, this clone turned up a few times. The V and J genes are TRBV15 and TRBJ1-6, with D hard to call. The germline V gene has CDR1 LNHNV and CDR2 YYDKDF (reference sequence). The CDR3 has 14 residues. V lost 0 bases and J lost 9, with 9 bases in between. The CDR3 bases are TGTGCCACCAGCAGAGAGAAGATGGTTTCACCCCTCCACTTT. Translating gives CATSREKMVSPLHF.

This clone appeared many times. This CDR3 reads CAIGDKETQYF. The CDR3 bases are TGTGCCATAGGGGATAAAGAGACCCAGTACTTC. This chain links TRBV10-3 with TRBJ2-5, with D maybe TRBD1 (5 bases). V was shortened by 9 bases and J by 3 bases, with 8 bases between the two germline ends. The CDR3 totals 11 residues. Germline values: CDR1 ENHRY, CDR2 SYGVKD.

The CDR3 is CASSLSRNTEAFF. The CDR3 region has the DNA TGTGCCAGCAGCTTAAGTAGGAACACTGAAGCTTTCTTT. The rearrangement joins TRBV7-2 to TRBJ1-1, with D uncertain. Germline CDR1 reads SGHTA; CDR2 reads FQGNSA. The CDR3 extends over 13 amino acids. V lost 2 bases, J lost 1 base, and 5 bases lay in between.

Here the CDR3 DNA reads TGTGCCAGCAGTGTCGGAATGTTACGGACCGGGGAGCTGTTTTTT. Translation: CASSVGMLRTGELFF. The chain carries TRBV2 and TRBJ2-2, with D unresolved. The CDR3 totals 15 residues. Germline V CDR1 and CDR2: SNHLY, FYNNEI. V was pared by 4 bases and J by 5 bases, with 14 bases between. Supplemented by reference TRBV2 and TRBJ2-2, the full variable domain reads EPEVTQTPSHQVTQMGQEVILRCVPISNHLYFYWYRQILGQKVEFLVSFYNNEISEKSEIFDDQFSVERPDGSNFTLKIRSTKLEDSAMYFCASSVGMLRTGELFFGEGSRLTVL.

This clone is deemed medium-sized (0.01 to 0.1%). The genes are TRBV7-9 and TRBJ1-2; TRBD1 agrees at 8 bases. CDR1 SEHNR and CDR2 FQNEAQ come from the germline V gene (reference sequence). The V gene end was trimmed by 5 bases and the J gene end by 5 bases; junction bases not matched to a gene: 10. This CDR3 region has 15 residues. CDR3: CASSPRQGRGYGYTF. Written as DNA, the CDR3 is TGTGCCAGCAGCCCCCGACAGGGGAGAGGGTATGGCTACACCTTC.

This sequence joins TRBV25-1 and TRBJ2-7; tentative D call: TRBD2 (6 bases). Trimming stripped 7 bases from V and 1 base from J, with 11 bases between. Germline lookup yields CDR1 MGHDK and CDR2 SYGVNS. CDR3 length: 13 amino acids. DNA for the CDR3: TGTGCCAGCACGCGGGGTCGTTCCTACGAGCAGTACTTC. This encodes CASTRGRSYEQYF.

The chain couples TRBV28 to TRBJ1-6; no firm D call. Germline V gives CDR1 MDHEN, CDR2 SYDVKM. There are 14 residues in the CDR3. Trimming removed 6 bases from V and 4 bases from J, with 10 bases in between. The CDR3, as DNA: TGTGCCAGCAGACGGGAGCTGTATAATTCACCCCTCCACTTT. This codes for CASRRELYNSPLHF.

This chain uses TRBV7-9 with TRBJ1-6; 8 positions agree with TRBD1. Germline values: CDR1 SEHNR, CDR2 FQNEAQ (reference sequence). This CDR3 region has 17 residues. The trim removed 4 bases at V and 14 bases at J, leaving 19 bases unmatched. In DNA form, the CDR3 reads TGTGCCAGCAGCTCCAGCCCTGCAGGGGGCCTCCCTGTCACCCTCCACTTT. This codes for CASSSSPAGGLPVTLHF.

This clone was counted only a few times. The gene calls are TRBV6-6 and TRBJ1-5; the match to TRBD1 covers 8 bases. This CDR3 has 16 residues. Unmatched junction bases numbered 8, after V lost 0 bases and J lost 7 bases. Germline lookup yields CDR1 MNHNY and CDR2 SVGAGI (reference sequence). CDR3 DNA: TGTGCCAGCAGTTACTCTGCCCAGGGGGCAGGCCAGCCCCAGCATTTT. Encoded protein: CASSYSAQGAGQPQHF.

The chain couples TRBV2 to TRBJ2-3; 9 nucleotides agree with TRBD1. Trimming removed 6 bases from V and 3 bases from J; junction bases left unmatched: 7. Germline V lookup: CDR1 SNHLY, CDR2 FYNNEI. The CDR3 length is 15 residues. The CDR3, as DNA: TGTGCCAGCAGGGCTGGGACAGGGTGGACAGATACGCAGTATTTT. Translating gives CASRAGTGWTDTQYF.

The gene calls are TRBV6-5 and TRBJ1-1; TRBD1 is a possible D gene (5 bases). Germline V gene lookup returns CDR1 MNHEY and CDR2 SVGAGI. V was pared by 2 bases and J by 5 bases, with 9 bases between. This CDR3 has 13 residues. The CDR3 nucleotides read TGTGCCAGCAGTTACGTGGGGGGTACTGAAGCTTTCTTT. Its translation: CASSYVGGTEAFF.

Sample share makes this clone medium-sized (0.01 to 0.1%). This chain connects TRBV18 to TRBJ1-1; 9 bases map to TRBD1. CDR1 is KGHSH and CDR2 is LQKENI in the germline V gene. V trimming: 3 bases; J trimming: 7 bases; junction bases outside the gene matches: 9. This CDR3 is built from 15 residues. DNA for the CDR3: TGTGCCAGCTCACCCAACAGGGGGCGAAGTGATGAAGCTTTCTTT. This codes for CASSPNRGRSDEAFF.

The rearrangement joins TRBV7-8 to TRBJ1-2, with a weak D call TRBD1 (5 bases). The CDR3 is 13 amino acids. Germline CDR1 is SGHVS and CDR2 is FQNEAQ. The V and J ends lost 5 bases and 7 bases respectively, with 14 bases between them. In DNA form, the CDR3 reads TGTGCCAGCAGCCCCGGACGGGGACGTGGCTACACCTTC. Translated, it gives CASSPGRGRGYTF.

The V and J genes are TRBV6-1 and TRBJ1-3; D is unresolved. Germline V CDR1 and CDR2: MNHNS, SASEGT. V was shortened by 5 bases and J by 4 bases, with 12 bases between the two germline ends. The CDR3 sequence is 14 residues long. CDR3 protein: CASSYSVPGNTIYF. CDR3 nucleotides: TGTGCCAGCAGTTATTCAGTGCCCGGAAACACCATATATTTT.

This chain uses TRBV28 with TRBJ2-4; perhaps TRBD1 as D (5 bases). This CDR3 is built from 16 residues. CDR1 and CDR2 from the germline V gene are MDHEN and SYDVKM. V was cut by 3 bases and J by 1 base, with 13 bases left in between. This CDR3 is CASSFGQTRAKNIQYF. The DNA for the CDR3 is TGTGCCAGCAGTTTCGGACAAACCCGGGCCAAAAACATTCAGTACTTC.